The 16 T cell receptor beta chains below come from one sample, sequenced in a study of T cell responses to AZD1222 COVID-19 vaccine. TCRdb's table, derived via immunoSEQ multiplex PCR, lists solely in-frame clones and lacks some. The data contain some 200,000 clones, roughly 90% of them singletons. The source was peripheral blood, collected 28 days after the second AZD1222 dose. These receptors were collected from an adult who received the AZD1222 COVID-19 vaccine.

This chain links TRBV6-5 with TRBJ1-5; 10 bases line up with TRBD1. V lost 7 bases, J lost 5 bases, and 5 bases stayed unmatched. The CDR3 has 14 residues. Germline V gene sequence: CDR1 MNHEY, CDR2 SVGAGI. The CDR3 region is CASIWDRGYQPQHF. CDR3 coding DNA: TGTGCCAGCATTTGGGACAGGGGTTATCAGCCCCAGCATTTT.

Here the CDR3 reads CASQTSETVNSPLHF. The CDR3, as DNA: TGTGCCAGCCAAACAAGCGAGACAGTTAATTCACCCCTCCACTTT. The chain links TRBV6-5 to TRBJ1-6; maybe TRBD1 (5 bases). The germline V and J ends were trimmed by 8 bases and 6 bases, with 17 bases remaining between them. Germline V gene lookup returns CDR1 MNHEY and CDR2 SVGAGI. The length of the CDR3 is 15 residues.

This chain connects TRBV4-1 to TRBJ2-1; 12 nucleotides line up with TRBD2. The V and J ends lost 1 base and 6 bases, in that order; junction bases with no gene match: 4. Germline lookup yields CDR1 MGHRA and CDR2 YSYEKL. CDR3 length: 16 amino acids. Written as DNA, the CDR3 is TGCGCCAGCAGCCAAGTCGGGACTAGCGGGCTCAATGAGCAGTTCTTC. This encodes CASSQVGTSGLNEQFF.

This sequence joins TRBV29-1 and TRBJ2-4; no clear D gene. The germline V gene encodes CDR1 SQVTM and CDR2 ANQGSEA. This CDR3 is built from 13 residues. Trimming left V 4 bases short and J 7 bases short, with 14 bases between. This CDR3 is CSVVVQTTNIQYF. The DNA for the CDR3 is TGCAGCGTTGTAGTACAGACAACGAACATTCAGTACTTC.

The chain joins TRBV6-6 to TRBJ1-2; D remains ambiguous. The CDR3 extends over 14 amino acids. V lost 2 bases and J lost 2, with 9 bases in between. The germline gives CDR1 MNHNY, CDR2 SVGAGI (reference sequence). The CDR3 spells CASSYLGNNYGYTF. The CDR3 bases are TGTGCCAGCAGTTACCTCGGGAACAACTATGGCTACACCTTC.

The chain carries TRBV6-5 and TRBJ2-7, with unresolved D. Per the germline V gene, CDR1 is MNHEY and CDR2 is SVGAGI. This CDR3 comprises 14 residues. V lost 7 bases and J 7 bases, leaving 20 bases between the germline ends. The CDR3 DNA is TGTGCCAGCACCTCCCGGACCTCCCTTGGGGAGCAGTACTTC. It codes for CASTSRTSLGEQYF.

The chain recombines TRBV3-1 (or the pseudogene TRBV3-2) with TRBJ1-5; D perhaps matches TRBD1 (6 bases). V was trimmed by 4 bases and J by 7 bases, leaving 11 bases between them. The V gene's germline CDR1 is LGHDT and CDR2 YNNKEL (reference sequence). The length of the CDR3 is 13 residues. The CDR3 DNA follows: TGTGCCAGCAGCCCAAGTGGGGGCCAGCCCCAGCATTTT. It yields the protein CASSPSGGQPQHF.

The chain couples TRBV6-5 to TRBJ2-7; no clear D. CDR1 MNHEY and CDR2 SVGAGI come from the germline V gene. Trimming took 5 bases from V and 5 from J, leaving 13 bases between them. CDR3 size: 13 residues. The CDR3 nucleotides read TGTGCCAGCAGTATGCAAGGTCGGGACGAGCAGTACTTC. Amino acids: CASSMQGRDEQYF.

The DNA for the CDR3 is TGTGCCACCCAGGGGGGCTCCGATGAGCAGTTCTTC. Protein: CATQGGSDEQFF. This chain uses TRBV24-1 with TRBJ2-1, with D possibly matching TRBD1 (7 bases). Germline CDR1 is KGHDR and CDR2 is SFDVKD. Trimming left V 9 bases short and J 8 bases short, with 13 bases between. This CDR3 is built from 12 residues.

This clone was counted only a few times. V gene TRBV5-5 combines with J gene TRBJ1-2; tentative D call: TRBD1 (6 bases). Between the trimmed V and J ends, which lost 4 bases and 2 bases, there was a span of 18 bases. Germline lookup yields CDR1 SGHKS and CDR2 YYEKEE (reference sequence). The CDR3 has 16 amino acids. In DNA form, the CDR3 reads TGTGCCAGCAGCCCGGGACATAATGACCCCAACTATGGCTACACCTTC. This sequence encodes CASSPGHNDPNYGYTF. Together with reference TRBV5-5 and TRBJ1-2, the CDR3 gives the full variable domain: DAGVTQSPTHLIKTRGQQVTLRCSPISGHKSVSWYQQVLGQGPQFIFQYYEKEERGRGNFPDRFSARQFPNYSSELNVNALLLGDSALYLCASSPGHNDPNYGYTFGSGTRLTVV.

The chain employs TRBV9 and TRBJ1-2, with 12 bases identical to TRBD1. J lost 5 bases, V lost 3 bases, and 5 bases had no gene match. Germline values: CDR1 SGDLS, CDR2 YYNGEE. The CDR3 consists of 15 residues. DNA for the CDR3: TGTGCCAGCAGCGACGGGACAGGGGGCCTGTATGGCTACACCTTC. Protein: CASSDGTGGLYGYTF.

This chain joins TRBV10-3 and TRBJ1-2, with 11 positions matching TRBD1. Trimming at V came to 2 bases and at J to 4 bases, leaving 15 bases not matched to a gene. Germline loops: CDR1 ENHRY, CDR2 SYGVKD. There are 19 residues in the CDR3. CDR3 loop: CAISEPPGTGGPVGYGYTF. CDR3 sequence (DNA): TGTGCCATCAGTGAGCCTCCCGGGACAGGGGGGCCTGTCGGCTATGGCTACACCTTC.

The rearrangement uses TRBV18 and TRBJ1-1, with D possibly TRBD1 on 5 matching bases. Trimming stripped 3 bases from V and 5 bases from J, with 16 bases between. The CDR3 loop spans 15 amino acids. From germline, CDR1 is KGHSH and CDR2 LQKENI. The CDR3 DNA reads TGTGCCAGCTCACCTCCGGGACCGGGATATACTGAAGCTTTCTTT. Translation: CASSPPGPGYTEAFF.

This chain connects TRBV5-6 to TRBJ1-2; no clear D gene. The germline V and J ends were trimmed by 0 bases and 6 bases, with 18 bases remaining between them. The CDR3 sequence is 16 residues long. The germline CDR1 and CDR2 sequences are SGHDT and YYEEEE. CDR3 region: CASSLGLSDHLHGYTF. CDR3 sequence (DNA): TGTGCCAGCAGCTTGGGGTTGAGCGACCACCTGCATGGCTACACCTTC.

The rearrangement links TRBV6-5 to TRBJ1-5; maybe TRBD1 (6 bases). CDR1 MNHEY and CDR2 SVGAGI come from the germline V gene. This CDR3 spans 13 amino acids. V lost 8 bases, J lost 2 bases, and 10 bases lay in between. DNA for the CDR3: TGTGCCAGCCGGACAGAACGCAATCAGCCCCAGCATTTT. This gives the protein CASRTERNQPQHF.

The chain carries TRBV6-1 and TRBJ1-5; D unclear. Germline assignment: CDR1 MNHNS and CDR2 SASEGT. The V and J ends lost 2 bases and 3 bases respectively, with 11 bases between them. This CDR3 contains 15 residues. For the CDR3, the DNA is TGTGCCAGCAGTGAAACATCAAGGTCCAATCAGCCCCAGCATTTT. It specifies CASSETSRSNQPQHF.